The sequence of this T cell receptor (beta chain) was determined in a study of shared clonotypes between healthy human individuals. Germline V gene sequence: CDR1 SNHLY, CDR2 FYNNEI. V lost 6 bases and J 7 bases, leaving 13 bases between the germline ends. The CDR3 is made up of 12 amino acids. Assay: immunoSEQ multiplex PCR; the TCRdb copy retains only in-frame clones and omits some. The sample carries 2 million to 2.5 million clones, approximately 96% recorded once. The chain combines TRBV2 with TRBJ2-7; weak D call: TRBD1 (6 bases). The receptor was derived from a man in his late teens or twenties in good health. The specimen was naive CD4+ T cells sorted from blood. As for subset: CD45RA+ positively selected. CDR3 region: CASRHRDREQYF. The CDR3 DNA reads TGTGCCAGCAGGCACAGGGACCGGGAGCAGTACTTC.